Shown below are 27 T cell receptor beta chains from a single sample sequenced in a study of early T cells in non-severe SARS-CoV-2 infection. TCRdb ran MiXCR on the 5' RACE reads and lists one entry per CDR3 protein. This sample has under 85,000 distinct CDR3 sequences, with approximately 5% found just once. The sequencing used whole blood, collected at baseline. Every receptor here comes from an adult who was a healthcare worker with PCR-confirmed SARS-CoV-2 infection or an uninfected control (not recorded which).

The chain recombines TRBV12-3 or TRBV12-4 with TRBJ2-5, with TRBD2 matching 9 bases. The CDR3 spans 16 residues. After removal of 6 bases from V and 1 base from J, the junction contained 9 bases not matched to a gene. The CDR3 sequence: CASRSISGSPQETQYF. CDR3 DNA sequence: TGTGCCAGCAGATCGATTAGCGGGAGTCCCCAAGAGACCCAGTACTTC.

The CDR3 nucleotides are TGCGCCAGCAGCCCCGGACAGGTCCGGCGGGAGACCCAGTACTTC. Amino acids: CASSPGQVRRETQYF. This chain joins TRBV4-1 and TRBJ2-5, with 7 bases fitting TRBD1. Germline-derived CDR1 and CDR2 are MGHRA and YSYEKL. J lost 5 bases, V lost 4 bases, and 10 bases had no gene match. This CDR3 contains 15 residues.

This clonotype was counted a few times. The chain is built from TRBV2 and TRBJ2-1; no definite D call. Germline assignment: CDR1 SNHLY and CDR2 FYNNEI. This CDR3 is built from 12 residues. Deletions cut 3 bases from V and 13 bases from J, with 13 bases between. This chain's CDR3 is CASSDIYYPQFF. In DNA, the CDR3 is TGTGCCAGCAGTGATATATACTACCCCCAGTTCTTC.

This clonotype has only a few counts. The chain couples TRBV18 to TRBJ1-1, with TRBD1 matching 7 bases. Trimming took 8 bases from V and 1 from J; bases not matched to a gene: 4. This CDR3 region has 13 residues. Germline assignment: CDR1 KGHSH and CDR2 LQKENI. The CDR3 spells CASATGQNTEAFF. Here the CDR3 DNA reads TGTGCCAGCGCGACAGGGCAGAACACTGAAGCTTTCTTT. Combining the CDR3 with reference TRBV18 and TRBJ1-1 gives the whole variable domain NAGVMQNPRHLVRRRGQEARLRCSPMKGHSHVYWYRQLPEEGLKFMVYLQKENIIDESGMPKERFSAEFPKEGPSILRIQQVVRGDSAAYFCASATGQNTEAFFGQGTRLTVV.

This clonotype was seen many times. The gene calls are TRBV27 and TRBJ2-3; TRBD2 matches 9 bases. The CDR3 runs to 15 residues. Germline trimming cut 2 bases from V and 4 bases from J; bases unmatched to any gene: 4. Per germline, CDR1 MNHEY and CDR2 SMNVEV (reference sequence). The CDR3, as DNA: TGTGCCAGCAGTTTACGGGGACTAGCCCCAGATACGCAGTATTTT. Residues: CASSLRGLAPDTQYF.

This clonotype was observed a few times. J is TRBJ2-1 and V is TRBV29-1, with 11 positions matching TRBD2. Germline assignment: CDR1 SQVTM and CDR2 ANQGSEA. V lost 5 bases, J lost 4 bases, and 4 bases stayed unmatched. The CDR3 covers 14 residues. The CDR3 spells CSVSGTSGYNEQFF. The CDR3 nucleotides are TGCAGCGTTTCAGGGACTAGCGGTTACAATGAGCAGTTCTTC.

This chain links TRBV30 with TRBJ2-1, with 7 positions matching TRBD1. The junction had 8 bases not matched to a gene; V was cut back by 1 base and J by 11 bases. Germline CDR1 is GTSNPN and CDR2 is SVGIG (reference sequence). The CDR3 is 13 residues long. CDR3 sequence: CAWSGTGRLKQFF. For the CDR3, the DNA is TGTGCCTGGAGTGGGACAGGCCGTTTAAAGCAGTTCTTC.

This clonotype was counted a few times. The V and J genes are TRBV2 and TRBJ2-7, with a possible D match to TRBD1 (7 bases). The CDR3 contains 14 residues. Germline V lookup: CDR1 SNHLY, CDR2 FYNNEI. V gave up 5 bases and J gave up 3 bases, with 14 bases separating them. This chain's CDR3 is CASSNRGGGYEQYF. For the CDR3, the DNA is TGTGCCAGCAGTAACAGGGGAGGAGGCTACGAGCAGTACTTC. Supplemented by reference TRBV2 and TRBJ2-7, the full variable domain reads EPEVTQTPSHQVTQMGQEVILRCVPISNHLYFYWYRQILGQKVEFLVSFYNNEISEKSEIFDDQFSVERPDGSNFTLKIRSTKLEDSAMYFCASSNRGGGYEQYFGPGTRLTVT.

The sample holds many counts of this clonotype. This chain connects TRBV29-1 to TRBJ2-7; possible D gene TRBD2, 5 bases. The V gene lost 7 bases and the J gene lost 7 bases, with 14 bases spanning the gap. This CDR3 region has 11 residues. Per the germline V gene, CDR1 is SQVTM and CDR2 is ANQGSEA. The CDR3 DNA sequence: TGCAGCGCCACCCAGCCGGGAGAGCAGTACTTC. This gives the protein CSATQPGEQYF.

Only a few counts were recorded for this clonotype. Here the CDR3 reads CASSPRGVGETYEQYF. Here the CDR3 DNA reads TGTGCCAGCAGCCCCCGCGGAGTGGGGGAGACCTACGAGCAGTACTTC. The chain employs TRBV3-1 and TRBJ2-7, with D perhaps TRBD1 or TRBD2 (5 bases each). This CDR3 is built from 16 residues. Between the trimmed V and J ends, which lost 4 bases and 2 bases, there was a span of 18 bases. The germline V gene encodes CDR1 LGHDT and CDR2 YNNKEL (reference sequence).

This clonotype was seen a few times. The CDR3: CSARGGTLNTEAFF. Written as DNA, the CDR3 is TGCAGTGCTCGGGGGGGCACCTTGAACACTGAAGCTTTCTTT. The V gene is TRBV20-1, the J gene TRBJ1-1, with a possible D match to TRBD1 (6 bases). Trimming took 5 bases from V and 0 from J, leaving 13 bases between them. In germline, CDR1 is DFQATT, CDR2 SNEGSKA (reference sequence). The CDR3 is 14 amino acids.

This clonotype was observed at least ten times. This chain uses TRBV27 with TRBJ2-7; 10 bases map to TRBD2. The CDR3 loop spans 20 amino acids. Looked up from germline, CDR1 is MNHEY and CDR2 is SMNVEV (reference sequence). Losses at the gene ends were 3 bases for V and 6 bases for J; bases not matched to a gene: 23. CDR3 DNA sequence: TGTGCCAGCAGTTTTACGGCGAAATCTGGGCTAGCGGGAGTGAAGGGCGAGCAGTACTTC. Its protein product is CASSFTAKSGLAGVKGEQYF.

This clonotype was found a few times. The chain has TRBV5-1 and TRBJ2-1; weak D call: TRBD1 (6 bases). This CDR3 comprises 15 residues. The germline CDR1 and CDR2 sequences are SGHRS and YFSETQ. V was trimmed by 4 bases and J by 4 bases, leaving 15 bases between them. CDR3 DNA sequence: TGCGCCAGCAGCCCCGGGACACGTTCTTACAATGAGCAGTTCTTC. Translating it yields CASSPGTRSYNEQFF.

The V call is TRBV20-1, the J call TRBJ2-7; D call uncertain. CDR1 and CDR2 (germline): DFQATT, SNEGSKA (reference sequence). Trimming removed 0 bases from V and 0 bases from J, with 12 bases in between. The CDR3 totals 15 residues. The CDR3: CSARDLKGSSYEQYF. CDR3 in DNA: TGCAGTGCTAGAGATTTGAAAGGTAGCTCCTACGAGCAGTACTTC.

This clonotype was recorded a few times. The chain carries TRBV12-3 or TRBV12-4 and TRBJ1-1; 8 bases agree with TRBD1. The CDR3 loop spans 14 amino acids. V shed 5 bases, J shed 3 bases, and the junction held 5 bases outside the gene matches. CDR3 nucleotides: TGTGCCAGCAGTATAACAGGGGGAGACACTGAAGCTTTCTTT. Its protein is CASSITGGDTEAFF.

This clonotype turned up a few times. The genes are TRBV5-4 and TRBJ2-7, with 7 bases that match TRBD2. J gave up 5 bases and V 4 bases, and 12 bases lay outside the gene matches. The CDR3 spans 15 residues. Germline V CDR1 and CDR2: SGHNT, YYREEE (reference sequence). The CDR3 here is CASSLKGGSFDEQYF. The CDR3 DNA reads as TGTGCCAGCAGCCTGAAAGGCGGGAGTTTCGACGAGCAGTACTTC.

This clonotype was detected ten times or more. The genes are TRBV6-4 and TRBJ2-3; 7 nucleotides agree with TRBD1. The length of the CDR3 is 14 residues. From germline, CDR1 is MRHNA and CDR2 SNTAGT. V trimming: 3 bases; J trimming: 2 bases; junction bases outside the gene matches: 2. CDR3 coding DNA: TGTGCCAGCAGTGATGGACAGGCCACAGATACGCAGTATTTT. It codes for CASSDGQATDTQYF.

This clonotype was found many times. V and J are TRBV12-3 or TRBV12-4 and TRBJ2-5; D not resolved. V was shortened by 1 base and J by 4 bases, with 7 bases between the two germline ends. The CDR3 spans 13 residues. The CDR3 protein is CASSLDEGETQYF. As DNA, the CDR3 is TGTGCCAGCAGTTTAGACGAAGGAGAGACCCAGTACTTC.

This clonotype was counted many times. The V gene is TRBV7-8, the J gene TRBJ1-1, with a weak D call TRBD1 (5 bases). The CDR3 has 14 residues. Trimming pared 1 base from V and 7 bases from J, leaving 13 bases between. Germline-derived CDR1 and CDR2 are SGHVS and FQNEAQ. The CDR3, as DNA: TGTGCCAGCAGCTTAGTGTGGGGGTCCGATGAAGCTTTCTTT. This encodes CASSLVWGSDEAFF.

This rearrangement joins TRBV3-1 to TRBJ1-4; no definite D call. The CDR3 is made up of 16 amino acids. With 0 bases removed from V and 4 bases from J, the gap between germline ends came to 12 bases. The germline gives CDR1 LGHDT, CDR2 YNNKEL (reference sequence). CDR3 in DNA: TGTGCCAGCAGCCAAGAGGTGGCCGGACGTAATGAAAAACTGTTTTTT. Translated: CASSQEVAGRNEKLFF.

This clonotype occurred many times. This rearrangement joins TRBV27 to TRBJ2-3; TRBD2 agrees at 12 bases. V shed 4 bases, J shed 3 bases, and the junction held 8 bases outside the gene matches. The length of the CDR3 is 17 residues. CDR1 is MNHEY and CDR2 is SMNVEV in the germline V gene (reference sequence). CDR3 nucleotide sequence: TGTGCCAGCAGTTCCCCGACTAGCGGGAGTTTGACAGATACGCAGTATTTT. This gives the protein CASSSPTSGSLTDTQYF.

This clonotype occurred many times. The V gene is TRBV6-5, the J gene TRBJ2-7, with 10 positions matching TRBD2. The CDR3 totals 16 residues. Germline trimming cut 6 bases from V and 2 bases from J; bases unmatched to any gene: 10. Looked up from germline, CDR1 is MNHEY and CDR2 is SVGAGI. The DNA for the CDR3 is TGTGCCAGCAGGTTACACTCTAGCGGGAGAGCCTACGAGCAGTACTTC. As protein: CASRLHSSGRAYEQYF.

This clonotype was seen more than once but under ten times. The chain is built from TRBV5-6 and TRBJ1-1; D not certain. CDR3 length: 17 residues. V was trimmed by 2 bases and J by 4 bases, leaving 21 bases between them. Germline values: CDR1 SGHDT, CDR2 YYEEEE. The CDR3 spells CASSFWVPREYGTEAFF. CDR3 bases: TGTGCCAGCAGCTTTTGGGTGCCGAGGGAGTACGGCACTGAAGCTTTCTTT.

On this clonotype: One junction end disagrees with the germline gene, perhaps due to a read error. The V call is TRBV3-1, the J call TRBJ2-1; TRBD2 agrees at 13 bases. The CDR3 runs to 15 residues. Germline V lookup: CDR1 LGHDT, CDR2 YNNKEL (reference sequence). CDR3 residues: CASSQETSGRNEQLF. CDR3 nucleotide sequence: TGTGCCAGCAGCCAAGAGACTAGCGGGAGGAATGAGCAGCTCTTC.

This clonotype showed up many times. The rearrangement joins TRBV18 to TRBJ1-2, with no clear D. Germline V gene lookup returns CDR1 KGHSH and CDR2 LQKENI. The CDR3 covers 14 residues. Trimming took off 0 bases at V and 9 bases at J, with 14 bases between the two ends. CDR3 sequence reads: CASSPPAVASSYTF. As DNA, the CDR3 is TGTGCCAGCTCACCACCCGCCGTGGCGTCTAGCTACACCTTC.

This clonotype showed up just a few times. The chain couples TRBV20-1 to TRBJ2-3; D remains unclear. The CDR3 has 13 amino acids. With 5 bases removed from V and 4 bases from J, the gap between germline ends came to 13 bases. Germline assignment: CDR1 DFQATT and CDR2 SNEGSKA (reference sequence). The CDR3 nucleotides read TGCAGTGCTCAACAAAGGCGAGCAGATACGCAGTATTTT. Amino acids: CSAQQRRADTQYF.

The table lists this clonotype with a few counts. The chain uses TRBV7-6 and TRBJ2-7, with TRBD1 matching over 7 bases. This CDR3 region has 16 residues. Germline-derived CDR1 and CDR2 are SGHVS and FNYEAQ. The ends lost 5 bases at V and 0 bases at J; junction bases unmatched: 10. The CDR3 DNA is TGTGCCAGCAGCCCCCTGGTCGGGACAGTCTCCTACGAGCAGTACTTC. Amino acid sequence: CASSPLVGTVSYEQYF.